The sequence of this TCR beta chain was determined in a study of OX40 agonist ivuxolimab in advanced cancers. With regard to the full study: Ivuxolimab, which targeted the costimulatory receptor OX40 (CD134), was an agonistic, fully human IgG2 monoclonal antibody. Intravenous ivuxolimab was administered to patients every 2 weeks at six dose levels: 0.01, 0.1, 0.3, 1.5, 3 and 10 mg/kg. Of the 50 to 55 dose-escalation patients, hepatocellular carcinoma was present in some 19, melanoma in around 15, renal cell carcinoma in 9 and head and neck cancer in 9. In the dose-escalation cohort, 75% to 90% of patients were male, and the mean age was around 65 years with a range of roughly 23 to 79. Prior anti-PD-1, anti-PD-L1 or anti-CTLA-4 therapy was permitted, and checkpoint inhibitors had been received by roughly 40% of dose-escalation patients. Three dose-escalation patients achieved partial responses, one with hepatocellular carcinoma and two with cutaneous melanoma. Peripheral TCRbeta sequencing was intended to test whether TCR sequence diversity was altered and clonal T-cell expansion was caused by ivuxolimab. The paper reports the monotherapy dose-escalation portion (N of about 56 patients) of the phase I ivuxolimab trial.

The trial excluded patients who had a history of autoimmune disease or who were on systemic immunosuppression. Peripheral blood for TCR sequencing was collected from all dose cohorts at baseline, on cycle 4 day 1, and on cycle 7 day 1. Samples were obtained from an open-label, multicenter, first-in-human phase I dose-escalation trial of ivuxolimab. Adults with locally advanced or metastatic melanoma, renal cell carcinoma, hepatocellular carcinoma or head and neck squamous cell carcinoma were enrolled in the trial. Before TCR sequencing, CD4+ T cells and CD8+ T cells were sorted from peripheral blood as separate populations. Genomic DNA was isolated from the sorted cells so that the TCRbeta CDR3 region could be sequenced. The immunoSEQ Assay was used for sequencing of TCRbeta CDR3 regions. TCRdb took over this immuneACCESS table, retaining in-frame rearrangements with V and J assigned. Such tables are incomplete; in checked studies, under half of the missing clones stem from an unresolved V gene, and the remainder is unexplained. This sample comprises 48,000 or so clones, around 83% of them detected only once. The ten most abundant clones make up around 9% of the sample.

A word on this clone: Its antigen is currently not known. Nothing much larger sits one base from this clone, and base qualities are not available.

Per the germline V gene, MDHEN is the CDR1 and SYDVKM is the CDR2. V is clipped by 5 bases and J by 1 base, and the sequence between their germline boundaries is 7 bases long. From cysteine to phenylalanine, the CDR3 is 13 amino acids long. This entry keeps only the CDR3 DNA: 39 bases, framed from base 1. General findings and caveats noted by the study authors: Low levels of normalized T-cell clonal expansion were also seen in some patients who did not respond. The antigen specificity of the clonally expanded peripheral T cells was not determined. On average, CD8+ T cells showed more expanded clones than CD4+ T cells after ivuxolimab. At doses from 0.1 to 3.0 mg/kg, clonal expansion was seen in both CD4+ and CD8+ blood T cells between baseline and week 6. Partial responders in the 0.1-3.0 mg/kg groups had among the lowest normalized peripheral clonal expansion, especially among CD8+ T cells.

The input for sequencing was CD4+ or CD8+ T cells sorted from blood, taken in a trial of the OX40 agonist ivuxolimab. This receptor was identified in an adult with an advanced solid tumor such as melanoma, head and neck, liver or kidney cancer. Rearrangement joined TRBV28 to TRBJ2-3; the D segment could be TRBD2, given 6 matching bases. In nucleotide form, the sequence is TGTGCCAGCAGTACGGGGGGCACAGATACGCAGTATTTT. This translates into CASSTGGTDTQYF.